This record covers a single T cell receptor (beta chain). This record belongs to a study of blood T cells in healthy people across ages. A sample-barcoded 5' primer and a J-beta primer mix were used in a second PCR of about 7 to 12 cycles. Each CDR3 protein gets one entry after TCRdb re-called the 5' RACE reads with MiXCR. The sample carries fewer than 950,000 distinct CDR3 sequences, about 36% recorded once. V was clipped by 4 bases and J by 6 bases; unmatched bases: 9. Germline loops: CDR1 SGDLS, CDR2 YYNGEE. The CDR3 has 15 amino acids. The clonotype was recovered from a man aged 18-30 years in good health. The chain links TRBV9 to TRBJ1-4, with TRBD1 matching 7 bases. The specimen was blood. The CDR3: CASSLGGGRDEKLFF. For the CDR3, the DNA is TGTGCCAGCAGCTTGGGAGGGGGCCGAGATGAAAAACTGTTTTTT.